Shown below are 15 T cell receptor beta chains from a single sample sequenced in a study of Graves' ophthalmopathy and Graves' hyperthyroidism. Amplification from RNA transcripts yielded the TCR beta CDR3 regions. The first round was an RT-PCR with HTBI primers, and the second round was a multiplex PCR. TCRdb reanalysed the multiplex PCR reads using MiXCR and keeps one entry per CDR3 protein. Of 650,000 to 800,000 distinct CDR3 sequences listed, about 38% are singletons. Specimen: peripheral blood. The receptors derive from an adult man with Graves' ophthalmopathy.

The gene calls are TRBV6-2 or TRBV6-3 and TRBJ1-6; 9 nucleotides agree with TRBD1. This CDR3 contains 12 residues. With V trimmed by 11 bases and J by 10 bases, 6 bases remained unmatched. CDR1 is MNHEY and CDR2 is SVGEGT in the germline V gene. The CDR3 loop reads CASGTGKSPLHF. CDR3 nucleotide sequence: TGTGCCTCCGGGACAGGGAAATCACCCCTCCACTTT.

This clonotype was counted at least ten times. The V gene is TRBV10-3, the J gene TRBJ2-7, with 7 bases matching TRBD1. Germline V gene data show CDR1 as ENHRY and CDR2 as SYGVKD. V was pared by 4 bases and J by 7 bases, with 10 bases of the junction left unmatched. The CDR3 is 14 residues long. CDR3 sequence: CAISADRLGREQYF. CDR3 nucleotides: TGTGCCATCAGTGCGGACAGGCTGGGTCGGGAGCAGTACTTC.

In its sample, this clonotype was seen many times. The CDR3 coding sequence is TGTGCCAGCATTTCGGGGAATGGAAACACCATATATTTT. It translates to CASISGNGNTIYF. The V and J genes are TRBV12-3 or TRBV12-4 and TRBJ1-3, with D hard to call. V lost 7 bases and J 3 bases, leaving 10 bases between the germline ends. This CDR3 comprises 13 residues.

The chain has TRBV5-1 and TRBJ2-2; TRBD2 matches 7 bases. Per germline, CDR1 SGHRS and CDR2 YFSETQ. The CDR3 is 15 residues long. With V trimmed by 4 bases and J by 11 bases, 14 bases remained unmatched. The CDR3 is CASSISGTTTFELFF. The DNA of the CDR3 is TGCGCCAGCAGCATATCCGGGACTACAACCTTTGAGCTGTTTTTT.

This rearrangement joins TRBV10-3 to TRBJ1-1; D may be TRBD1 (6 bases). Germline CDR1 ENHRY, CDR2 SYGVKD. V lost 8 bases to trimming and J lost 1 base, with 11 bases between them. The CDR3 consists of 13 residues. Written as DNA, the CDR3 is TGTGCCATCCAGCGGACAGAGAACACTGAAGCTTTCTTT. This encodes CAIQRTENTEAFF.

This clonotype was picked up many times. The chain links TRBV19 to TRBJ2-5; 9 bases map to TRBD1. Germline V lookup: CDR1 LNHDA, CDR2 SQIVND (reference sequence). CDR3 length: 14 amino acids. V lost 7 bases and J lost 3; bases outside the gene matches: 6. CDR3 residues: CASTPRDREETQYF. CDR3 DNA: TGTGCCAGTACCCCCCGGGACAGGGAAGAGACCCAGTACTTC.

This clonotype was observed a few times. CDR3 coding DNA: TGCGCCAGCAGGCACGCCGGGGACTTGAACACTGAAGCTTTCTTT. This encodes CASRHAGDLNTEAFF. V gene TRBV5-1 combines with J gene TRBJ1-1; D might be TRBD1 (5 bases). The germline V and J ends were trimmed by 5 bases and 0 bases, with 14 bases remaining between them. CDR1 is SGHRS, CDR2 YFSETQ, per germline. CDR3 size: 15 residues.

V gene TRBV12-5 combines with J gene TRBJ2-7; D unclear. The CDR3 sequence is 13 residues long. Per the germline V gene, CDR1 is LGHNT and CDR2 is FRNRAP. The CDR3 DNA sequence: TGTGCCAGCAGTCGACTGGGGACCTACGAGCAGTACTTC. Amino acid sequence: CASSRLGTYEQYF.

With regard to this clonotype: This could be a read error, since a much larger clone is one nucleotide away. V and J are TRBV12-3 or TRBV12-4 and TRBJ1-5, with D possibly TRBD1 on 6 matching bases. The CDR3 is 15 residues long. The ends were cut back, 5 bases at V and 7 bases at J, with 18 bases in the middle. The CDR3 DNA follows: TGTGCCAGCAGTGCCGGGCCAATTGGGGGCCAGCCCCAGCATTTT. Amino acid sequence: CASSAGPIGGQPQHF.

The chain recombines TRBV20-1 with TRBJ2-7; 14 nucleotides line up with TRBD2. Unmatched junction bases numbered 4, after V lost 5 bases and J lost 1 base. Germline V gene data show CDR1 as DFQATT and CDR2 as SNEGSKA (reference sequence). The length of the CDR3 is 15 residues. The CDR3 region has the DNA TGCAGTGCTCAGGGACTAGCGGGAGTTTCCTACGAGCAGTACTTC. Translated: CSAQGLAGVSYEQYF.

CDR3 region: CASSPTGSADTEAFF. The DNA of the CDR3 is TGCGCCAGCAGCCCGACAGGGTCGGCGGACACTGAAGCTTTCTTT. V and J are TRBV5-1 and TRBJ1-1; 7 nucleotides align to TRBD1. Looked up from germline, CDR1 is SGHRS and CDR2 is YFSETQ. J gave up 3 bases and V 4 bases, and 9 bases lay outside the gene matches. The CDR3 is 15 amino acids.

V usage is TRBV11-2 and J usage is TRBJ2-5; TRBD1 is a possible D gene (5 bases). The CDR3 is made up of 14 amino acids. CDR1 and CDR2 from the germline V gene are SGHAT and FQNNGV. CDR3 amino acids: CARDRLQDKWSQYF. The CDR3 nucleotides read TGTGCTAGAGATCGCCTACAGGATAAGTGGTCCCAGTACTTC.

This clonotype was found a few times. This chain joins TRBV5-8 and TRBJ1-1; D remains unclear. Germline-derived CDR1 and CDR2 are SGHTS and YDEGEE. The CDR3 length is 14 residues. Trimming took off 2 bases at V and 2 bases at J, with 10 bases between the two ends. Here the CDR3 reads CASSFGRINTEAFF. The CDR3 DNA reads TGTGCCAGCAGCTTCGGCAGAATAAACACTGAAGCTTTCTTT.

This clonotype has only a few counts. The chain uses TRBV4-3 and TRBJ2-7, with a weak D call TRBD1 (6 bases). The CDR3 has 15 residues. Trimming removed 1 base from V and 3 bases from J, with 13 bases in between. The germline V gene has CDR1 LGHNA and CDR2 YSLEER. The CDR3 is CASSQGQARGYEQYF. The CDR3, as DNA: TGCGCCAGCAGCCAAGGGCAGGCCAGGGGCTACGAGCAGTACTTC.

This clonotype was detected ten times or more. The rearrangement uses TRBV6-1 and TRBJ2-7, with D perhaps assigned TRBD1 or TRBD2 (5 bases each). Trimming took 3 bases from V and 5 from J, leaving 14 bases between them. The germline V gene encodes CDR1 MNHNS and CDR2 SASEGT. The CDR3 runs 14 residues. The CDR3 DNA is TGTGCCAGCAGTGAGCAAGGCCGGGACGACGAGCAGTACTTC. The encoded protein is CASSEQGRDDEQYF.